This section outlines one T cell receptor (beta chain) sequence together with its context. Its antigen target is currently unknown. No much larger clonotype is one base removed from it; base qualities were not supplied. This entry is derived from a study of shared clonotypes between healthy human individuals (dated by TCRdb to about 2020). The study in broad terms: A few men and two women, aged 18 to 49 years, made up the cohort. For each donor, CD4 naive and CD4 memory were each run on three plates, CD8 naive on two plates, and CD8 memory on one plate. To estimate repertoire size and how much clonotypes are shared between individuals, the study performed deep sequencing of blood TCR repertoires from 4 to 6 healthy adults. Different laboratories and diverse techniques were used to prepare libraries and sequence TCR repertoires, to increase sequencing depth and limit assay-specific biases. Per donor, leukapheresis produced somewhere between about 0.8 and 9 billion PBMCs. Broad study findings and their caveats: Higher generation probabilities were observed for clonotypes shared by all four sorted-subset donors than for non-shared clonotypes. Estimated clonotype richness was generally larger for naive than for memory subsets. Incomplete sequencing was indicated by rarefaction of sorted-subset datasets, despite the large sequencing depth. When a few donors were compared, the shared fraction of clonotypes was about 5% for naive CD4, approximately 3.3% for naive CD8, 2.3% for memory CD4, and around 0.37% for memory CD8. Pairwise subsampling indicated that sequencing depth was expected to affect the degree of clonotype sharing among donors. Sampling was restricted to blood, and TCR repertoires in tissues likely differ from the TCR repertoires found in blood. The genetic and exposure-history diversity represented was limited by the small number of donors.

CDR1 and CDR2 (PRHDT, FYEKMQ) derive from the germline V gene (reference sequence). V lost 4 bases and J lost 13 bases; the stretch between them is 23 bases long. Counted from cysteine to phenylalanine, this CDR3 has 15 amino acids. The read is trimmed to its CDR3 DNA, 45 bases read in frame from base 1. Healthy HIV-negative adults with no recently reported acute infections or vaccinations were included as donors. Only Caucasian adults living in Nashville, Tennessee, USA were represented among the donors. CD4+ T cells were enriched through magnetic negative selection, after which naive cells were positively selected on CD45RA and the remaining negative fraction served as the memory subset. Blood was obtained by leukapheresis, after which PBMCs were separated by Ficoll-Histopaque density gradient centrifugation and cryopreserved in liquid nitrogen vapor phase. Purity and quantity of every magnetically sorted T cell population were checked by analytical flow cytometry. From each sorted fraction, genomic DNA was isolated and quantified by UV absorbance on a Nanodrop 2000c.

Using the deep immunoSEQ assay, multiplex PCR amplified TCR CDR3 regions from genomic DNA. Extracted genomic DNA from each cell subset was spread evenly across all wells of several immunoSEQ 96-well plates, with each plate serving as a replicate. For sorted subsets, 200 ng of genomic DNA, equivalent to roughly 33,000 T cell genomes, went into each replicate PCR. Purified libraries were quantified with a Qubit 3.0 fluorometer, sized on a Bioanalyzer 2100, and re-quantified with the KAPA Library Quantification kit. Every immunoSEQ 96-well plate was sequenced on a separate single-read 150-cycle Illumina NextSeq 550 flow cell. The paper's processing steps were these. Because the immunoSEQ output held only junctional sequences and lacked quality scores, the filtering could not match the filtering applied to full-length reads. Sequences were annotated with PyIR, a Python wrapper for IgBLAST v1.9, using IMGT germline references to assign V/J genes and CDR3. Any read was removed if the V/J assignment was weak (E-value above 1e-6), the CDR3 was missing, or the read contained stop codons, out-of-frame junctions, or ambiguous translated residues. V3J clonotypes were defined by identical inferred V gene, J gene, and CDR3 amino acid sequence. Percentage overlap between repertoires was calculated by dividing the number of shared unique clonotypes by the size of the smaller repertoire. Repertoire richness was assessed with RTK rarefaction, the Chao1 estimator, and Recon v2.1 estimates of unobserved clonotypes. OLGA was used to compute generation probabilities for all TCRbeta clonotypes that the gDNA method yielded from a few donors. TCRdb provides this immuneACCESS table in a form limited to in-frame rearrangements. Some clones are lacking; in checked studies, under half of them reflect an unresolved V gene, and why the rest are absent is not known. V and J calls and clone size are given by that table; D and trimming were obtained from the DNA. The sample table records about 2 million clones; 85% to 95% of these occur just once. The ten largest account for approximately 0.13% of the sample.

This clonotype was sampled from a man younger than 30 in good health. The specimen sequenced was naive CD4+ T cells sorted from blood. The cell subset or site label, as the study defines it: CD45RA+ positively selected. The chain links TRBV13 with TRBJ2-1; the D gene cannot be resolved beyond TRBD1 or TRBD2, each matching 5 bases. The CDR3 region: CASSSIIPGTEFQFF. DNA sequence: TGTGCCAGCAGCTCCATCATCCCCGGGACCGAGTTCCAGTTCTTC.